This T cell receptor beta chain stems from a study of T cell responses to AZD1222 COVID-19 vaccine. The table came from immunoSEQ multiplex PCR; TCRdb's copy has only in-frame clones and leaves some out. The sample includes around 120,000 clones, 80% to 90% seen only once; the top ten take roughly 20%. Germline V gives CDR1 SGHAT, CDR2 FQNNGV. V lost 1 base and J lost 4, with 16 bases in between. The CDR3 consists of 16 residues. Sequenced material: peripheral blood, taken on day 0 of MenACWY control vaccination. The clonotype was recovered from an adult in good health. The chain employs TRBV11-2 and TRBJ1-1; tentatively, D is TRBD1 (5 bases). The CDR3 DNA is TGTGCCAGCAGCTTAGCCCCGGGGCAGCCGATCACTGAAGCTTTCTTT. Encoded protein: CASSLAPGQPITEAFF.